This TCR beta chain stems from a study of molecular identifiers for immune sequencing clone quantification. Library preparation followed earlier protocols using designated TCR primers. One entry per CDR3 protein results from TCRdb running MiXCR on the PCR reads. The sample records about 640,000 distinct CDR3 sequences, 15% to 20% being singletons. Overall study results and limits: Among 1 million or so naive cells, as was reported, spiked Jurkat TCR RNA from one cell was detectable. Effector cells had over 99% of their molecules in clones above 20 RNA copies, while naive cells had under 1%. Barcodes shared by identical TCR molecules could lead to underestimated sizes of highly expanded clones.

Turning to this clonotype: Its target is not known.

The sequence derives from a human donor in good health. Some libraries in this study had Jurkat cell RNA spiked in. The sequencing sample was made of naive CD8+ T cells from blood, with Jurkat cell RNA spiked in. The sample's subset: FACS-sorted CD8+CD4-CCR7+CD45RA+ naive T cells.

The CDR3 sequence is CASSTIPTANTEAFF. The CDR3 DNA is TGTGCCAGTAGTACGATACCCACAGCGAACACTGAAGCTTTCTTT. The chain is built from TRBV19 and TRBJ1-1; D gene ambiguous. Trimming left V 4 bases short and J 1 base short, with 13 bases between. The CDR3 contains 15 residues. Looked up from germline, CDR1 is LNHDA and CDR2 is SQIVND (reference sequence).